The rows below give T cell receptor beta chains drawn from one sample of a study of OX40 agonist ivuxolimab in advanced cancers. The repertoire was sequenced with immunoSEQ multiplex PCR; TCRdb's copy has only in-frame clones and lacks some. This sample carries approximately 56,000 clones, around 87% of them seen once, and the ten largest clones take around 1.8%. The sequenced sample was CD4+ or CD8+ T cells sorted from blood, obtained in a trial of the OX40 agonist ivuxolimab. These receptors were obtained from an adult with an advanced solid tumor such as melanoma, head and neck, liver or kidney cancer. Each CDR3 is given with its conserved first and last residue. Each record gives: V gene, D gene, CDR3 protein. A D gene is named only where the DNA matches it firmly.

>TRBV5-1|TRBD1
CASSASGTGRAQYF
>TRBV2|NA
CASTRTDPGIGNTIYF
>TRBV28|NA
CAIARGAGGYTF
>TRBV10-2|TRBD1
CASSLGQDYGYTF
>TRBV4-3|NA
CASSQGGSAGNTIYF
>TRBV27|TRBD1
CASSLSGTGVPGELFF
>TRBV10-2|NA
CASSVTGGTEAFF
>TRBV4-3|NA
CASSQEWTDTQYF
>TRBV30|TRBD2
CAWSGGGSSYEQYF
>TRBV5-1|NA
CASGLWEAEAFF
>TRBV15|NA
CATSREGPGNEQFF